Below, 15 T cell receptor beta chains from the same sample are listed, as sequenced in a study of blood T cell repertoires in COVID-19. Method: immunoSEQ multiplex PCR; TCRdb's copy keeps in-frame clones and lacks some. The sample lists around 64,000 clones, around 84% occurring once. Material for sequencing was peripheral blood. The receptors here all came from a man aged 45 to 65 with active COVID-19.

The V call is TRBV10-1, the J call TRBJ2-1; 8 nucleotides line up with TRBD2. This CDR3 is 13 amino acids long. The V gene end was trimmed by 8 bases and the J gene end by 7 bases; junction bases not matched to a gene: 7. Per the germline V gene, CDR1 is WNHNN and CDR2 is SYGVQD (reference sequence). The CDR3: CASSVGGENEQFF. CDR3 nucleotide sequence: TGCGCCAGCTCGGTCGGGGGGGAGAATGAGCAGTTCTTC.

J is TRBJ2-2 and V is TRBV24-1, with 8 bases lining up with TRBD1. The CDR3 is 16 residues long. J lost 6 bases, V lost 1 base, and 6 bases had no gene match. Germline lookup yields CDR1 KGHDR and CDR2 SFDVKD. CDR3 sequence: CATSDLADRAPGELFF. The CDR3 DNA is TGTGCCACCAGTGATTTAGCGGACAGGGCTCCCGGGGAGCTGTTTTTT.

Written as DNA, the CDR3 is TGTGCCAGCAGTGAAGCGACGGGACTAGCCACAGATACGCAGTATTTT. Its protein is CASSEATGLATDTQYF. The V gene is TRBV2, the J gene TRBJ2-3; 9 nucleotides line up with TRBD2. J lost 2 bases, V lost 0 bases, and 3 bases had no gene match. This CDR3 region has 16 residues. CDR1 is SNHLY, CDR2 FYNNEI, per germline.

The chain employs TRBV19 and TRBJ2-1, with D possibly TRBD2 on 6 matching bases. The CDR3 loop spans 13 amino acids. Germline CDR1 is LNHDA and CDR2 is SQIVND (reference sequence). V lost 3 bases and J lost 8, with 11 bases in between. The CDR3 DNA reads TGTGCCAGTAGTATCCAAGCTAGCGATGAGCAGTTCTTC. As protein: CASSIQASDEQFF.

The chain recombines TRBV6-1 with TRBJ2-5; tentative D call: TRBD1 (6 bases). V was trimmed by 3 bases and J by 3 bases, leaving 8 bases between them. The CDR3 length is 13 residues. Germline V gives CDR1 MNHNS, CDR2 SASEGT. The CDR3 protein is CASSDGQKETQYF. The CDR3 coding sequence is TGTGCCAGCAGTGACGGACAGAAAGAGACCCAGTACTTC.

The genes are TRBV6-5 and TRBJ2-7; TRBD1 agrees at 9 bases. Germline assignment: CDR1 MNHEY and CDR2 SVGAGI. This CDR3 has 14 residues. Trimming at V came to 6 bases and at J to 3 bases, leaving 6 bases not matched to a gene. The CDR3 bases are TGTGCCAGCAGGCCGCCGGGACAGGGCTACGAGCAGTACTTC. Translation gives CASRPPGQGYEQYF.

This chain's CDR3 is CASSLGTSAYNEQFF. In DNA form, the CDR3 reads TGTGCCAGCAGTCTCGGGACTAGCGCTTACAATGAGCAGTTCTTC. The chain employs TRBV6-5 and TRBJ2-1, with 10 bases aligning to TRBD2. J was trimmed by 4 bases and V by 5 bases; bases with no gene match: 5. Looked up from germline, CDR1 is MNHEY and CDR2 is SVGAGI. This CDR3 contains 15 residues.

This clone appeared once. The gene calls are TRBV5-4 and TRBJ2-7, with D perhaps matching TRBD2 (5 bases). The CDR3 contains 13 residues. The V and J ends lost 4 bases and 7 bases respectively, with 15 bases between them. CDR1 and CDR2 (germline): SGHNT, YYREEE (reference sequence). The chain's CDR3 is CASSQMSGNEQYF. For the CDR3, the DNA is TGTGCCAGCAGCCAGATGTCGGGGAATGAGCAGTACTTC.

V gene TRBV18 combines with J gene TRBJ2-1, with 10 bases lining up with TRBD1. CDR3 length: 16 amino acids. V gave up 4 bases and J gave up 6 bases; unmatched junction bases: 9. Germline values: CDR1 KGHSH, CDR2 LQKENI. Here the CDR3 DNA reads TGTGCCAGCTCACTGACGGGACAGGGGTTCGTCAATGAGCAGTTCTTC. Protein sequence: CASSLTGQGFVNEQFF.

CDR3 sequence reads: CASKQLQGLINYGYTF. The CDR3, as DNA: TGTGCCAGCAAGCAGCTACAGGGCTTAATTAACTATGGCTACACCTTC. This chain connects TRBV3-1 (or the pseudogene TRBV3-2) to TRBJ1-2, with D possibly being TRBD1 (6 bases). The germline gives CDR1 LGHDT, CDR2 YNNKEL (reference sequence). Trimming pared 7 bases from V and 1 base from J, leaving 19 bases between. The CDR3 runs to 16 residues.

The rearrangement uses TRBV4-2 and TRBJ1-2; TRBD1 matches at 11 bases. The junction had 6 bases not matched to a gene; V was cut back by 0 bases and J by 6 bases. Per germline, CDR1 LGHNA and CDR2 YNFKEQ. CDR3 length equals 16 residues. CDR3 residues: CASSQETDRGPDGYTF. CDR3 bases: TGTGCCAGCAGCCAAGAAACGGACAGGGGGCCGGATGGCTACACCTTC.

This chain links TRBV20-1 with TRBJ2-3; a weak D match, TRBD2 (5 bases). V was trimmed by 3 bases and J by 2 bases, leaving 12 bases between them. Germline V CDR1 and CDR2: DFQATT, SNEGSKA (reference sequence). The CDR3 is 14 residues long. CDR3: CSASSGILTDTQYF. The CDR3 coding sequence is TGCAGTGCTAGTTCCGGGATACTCACAGATACGCAGTATTTT.

This clone was counted a single time. This chain links TRBV2 with TRBJ2-3, with D possibly TRBD1 on 5 matching bases. The CDR3 covers 16 residues. Per the germline V gene, CDR1 is SNHLY and CDR2 is FYNNEI. Trimming shortened V by 4 bases and J by 0 bases, and 14 bases separated the two germline ends. The CDR3 DNA reads TGTGCCAGCAGTGCCTGGGGCCAATTAAGCACAGATACGCAGTATTTT. This codes for CASSAWGQLSTDTQYF.

The chain employs TRBV9 and TRBJ2-2; D is undetermined. This CDR3 comprises 14 residues. Trimming stripped 0 bases from V and 3 bases from J, with 6 bases between. Germline loops: CDR1 SGDLS, CDR2 YYNGEE. The DNA for the CDR3 is TGTGCCAGCAGCGTAGATGCGGACACCGGGGAGCTGTTTTTT. As protein: CASSVDADTGELFF.

The chain couples TRBV7-2 to TRBJ2-7; D ambiguous. The CDR3 is 13 residues long. V gave up 5 bases and J gave up 3 bases, with 11 bases separating them. Germline V gene sequence: CDR1 SGHTA, CDR2 FQGNSA. The CDR3 region is CASSVEQIYEQYF. The DNA for the CDR3 is TGTGCCAGCAGCGTGGAGCAGATCTACGAGCAGTACTTC.